Detailed here is one T cell receptor (beta chain). Antigen specificity is unknown. This clone may be a read error of a much larger clone one base away. Germline CDR1 is DFQATT and CDR2 is SNEGSKA (reference sequence). Between the trimmed V and J ends, which lost 3 bases and 6 bases, there was a span of 10 bases. The CDR3 runs to 12 residues. The sample is drawn from a study of CD8 T cells in ankylosing spondylitis. Points from the study as a whole: Significantly higher representation of disease-linked clones was reported for matched ankylosing spondylitis synovial fluid. Disease-linked clones bore a CD8+ phenotype, appearing relatively rarely in peripheral blood. Both synovial fluid and blood in reactive arthritis had previously been reported to carry some motif variants.

The TCR beta libraries were generated through quantitative 5'-RACE incorporating molecular barcodes. TCRdb redid the calling of the 5' RACE reads with MiXCR, one entry per CDR3 protein. The sample holds under 400,000 distinct CDR3 sequences, roughly 11% seen once. The sequenced sample was blood, either unsorted or a sorted T cell fraction (not recorded which). The source of this sequence is a female donor with ankylosing spondylitis or in good health (not recorded which). The chain couples TRBV20-1 to TRBJ2-3; D unclear. In DNA, the CDR3 is TGCAGTGCTAGTCCCATGGTGGATACGCAGTATTTT. Protein product: CSASPMVDTQYF.